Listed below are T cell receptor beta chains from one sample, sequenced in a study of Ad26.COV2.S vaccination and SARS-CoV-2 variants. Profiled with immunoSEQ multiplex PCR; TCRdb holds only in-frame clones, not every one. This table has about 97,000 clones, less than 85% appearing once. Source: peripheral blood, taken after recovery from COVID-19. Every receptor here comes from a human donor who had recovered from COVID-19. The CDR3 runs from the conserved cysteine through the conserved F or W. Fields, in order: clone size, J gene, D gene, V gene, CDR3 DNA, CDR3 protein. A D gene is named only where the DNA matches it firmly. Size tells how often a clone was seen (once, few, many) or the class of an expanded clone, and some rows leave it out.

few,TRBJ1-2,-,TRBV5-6,TGTGCCAGCGGCGCCCACTGGGGGGCCGGTGGCTACACCTTC,CASGAHWGAGGYTF
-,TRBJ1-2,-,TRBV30,TGTGCCTGGAGTTTGGCCGGGACGCACTATGGCTACACCTTC,CAWSLAGTHYGYTF
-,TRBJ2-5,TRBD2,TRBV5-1,TGCGCCAGCAGCTTGTGGGGACTAGCGGGGTTTCAAGAGACCCAGTACTTC,CASSLWGLAGFQETQYF
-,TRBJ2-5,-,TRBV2,TGTGCCAGCAGTCTAGCCAACGCCGGAGAGACCCAGTACTTC,CASSLANAGETQYF
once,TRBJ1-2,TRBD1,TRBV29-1,TGCAGCGTTGAAGAGGGACAGGGGATCTATGGCTACACCTTC,CSVEEGQGIYGYTF
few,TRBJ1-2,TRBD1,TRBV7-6,TGTGCCAGCAGCTTAGGGGCAGGGGGCGACTATGGCTACACCTTC,CASSLGAGGDYGYTF
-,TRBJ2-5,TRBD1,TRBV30,TGTGCCTGGAGTTACGGACAGGGGGCTCGAGAGACCCAGTACTTC,CAWSYGQGARETQYF
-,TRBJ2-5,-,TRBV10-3,TGTGCCATCAGTGAGTCCCCTGACAGGCAAGAGACCCAGTACTTC,CAISESPDRQETQYF
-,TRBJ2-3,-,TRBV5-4,TGTGCCAGCAGCCCAATATCCTCAGGGGGGGCACTCACAGATACGCAGTATTTT,CASSPISSGGALTDTQYF
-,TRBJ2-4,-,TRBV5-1,TGCGCCAGCAGCCCACGGGACGTCGACATTCAGTACTTC,CASSPRDVDIQYF
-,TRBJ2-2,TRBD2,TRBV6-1,TGTGCCAGCAGTCCCCAGCGGGGGGGTCCCGGGGAGCTGTTTTTT,CASSPQRGGPGELFF
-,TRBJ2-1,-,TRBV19,TGTGCCAGTAGCCCTCAGACTGTTAATGAGCAGTTCTTC,CASSPQTVNEQFF
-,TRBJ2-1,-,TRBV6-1,TGTGCCAGCAGTGTAAGGGGGGGGTTTACAAGCTCCTACAATGAGCAGTTCTTC,CASSVRGGFTSSYNEQFF
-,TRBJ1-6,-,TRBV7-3,TGTGCCAGCAGCCCCCAGGGGCAGCTAAATTCACCCCTCCACTTT,CASSPQGQLNSPLHF
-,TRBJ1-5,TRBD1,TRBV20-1,TGCAGTGCTAGTTTACCCCTCGGGCAGGGGGCAAATCAGCCCCAGCATTTT,CSASLPLGQGANQPQHF
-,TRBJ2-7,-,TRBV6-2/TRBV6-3,TGTGCCAGCAGCCACGGGGGGCTGCAGTACTTC,CASSHGGLQYF
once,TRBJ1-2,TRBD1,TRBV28,TGTGCCAGCAGTTTAAGAGGGGGACAGGGGGGCGATGGCTACACCTTC,CASSLRGGQGGDGYTF
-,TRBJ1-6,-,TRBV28,TGTGCCACGAGGTGGGGGGCGGGCGGTTCACCCCTCCACTTT,CATRWGAGGSPLHF
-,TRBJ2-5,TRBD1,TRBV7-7,TGTGCCAGCAGCGAACAGGGGGGAGCAGAGACCCAGTACTTC,CASSEQGGAETQYF
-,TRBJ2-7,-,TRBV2,TGTGCCAGCAGTGAACGGCAGGAAGGGGGGGCTTACGAGCAGTACTTC,CASSERQEGGAYEQYF
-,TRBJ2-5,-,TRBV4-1,TGCGCCAGCAGCCGGACGGTGGGGGCGGTACAAGAGACCCAGTACTTC,CASSRTVGAVQETQYF
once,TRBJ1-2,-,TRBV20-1,TGCAGTGTGTGGGAGGGCTATGGCTACACCTTC,CSVWEGYGYTF
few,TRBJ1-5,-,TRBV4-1,TGCGCCAGCAGCCAACTGGGGCTGGGGAATCAGCCCCAGCATTTT,CASSQLGLGNQPQHF
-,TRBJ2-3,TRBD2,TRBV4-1,TGCGCCAGCAGCCAAGGACTAGCGGGGATGATCTGGACAGATACGCAGTATTTT,CASSQGLAGMIWTDTQYF
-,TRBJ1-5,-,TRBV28,TGTGCCAGCAGTTTTCCTCAGCCCCAGCATTTT,CASSFPQPQHF
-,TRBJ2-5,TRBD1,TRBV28,TGTGCCAGCAGTTTAGGCCCCCACCTGACAGGGTTGGTAGAGACCCAGTACTTC,CASSLGPHLTGLVETQYF
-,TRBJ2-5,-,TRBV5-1,TGCGCCAGCAGCTTCGGGGTCCAAGAGACCCAGTACTTC,CASSFGVQETQYF
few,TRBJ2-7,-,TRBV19,TGTGCCAGTAGTAAGCTGACAGGCGAATTCGAGCAGTACTTC,CASSKLTGEFEQYF
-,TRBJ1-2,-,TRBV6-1,TGTGCCAGCAGTGATATAGGAGCGCCTAACTATGGCTACACCTTC,CASSDIGAPNYGYTF
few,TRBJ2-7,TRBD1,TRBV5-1,TGCGCCAGCAGCTTGACAGGGGACTCCTACGAGCAGTACTTC,CASSLTGDSYEQYF
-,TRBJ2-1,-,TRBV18,TGTGCCAGCTCAGTTCCAGAAACAGCTGAGCAGTTCTTC,CASSVPETAEQFF
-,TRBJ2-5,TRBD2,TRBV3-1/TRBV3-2,TGTGCCAGCAGCCAAGATTTAAGCGGGGGAGAGACCCAGTACTTC,CASSQDLSGGETQYF
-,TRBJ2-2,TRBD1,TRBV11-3,TGTGCCAGCAGCCCGCGGACAGGGAATACCGGGGAGCTGTTTTTT,CASSPRTGNTGELFF
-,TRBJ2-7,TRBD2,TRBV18,TGTGCCAGCTCACCAACCAGGGGACGCGGGAGGGTCGAGCAGTACTTC,CASSPTRGRGRVEQYF
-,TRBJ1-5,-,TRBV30,TGTGCCTGGAGTGTTCCAACCTGGGGTCAGCCCCAGCATTTT,CAWSVPTWGQPQHF
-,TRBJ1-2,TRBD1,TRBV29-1,TGCAGCGTTGACCAGGGGGCCCAACGCTCCTATGGCTACACCTTC,CSVDQGAQRSYGYTF
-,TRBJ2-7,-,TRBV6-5,TGTGCCAGCAGCACGGACAGAACCCCATCTTACGAGCAGTACTTC,CASSTDRTPSYEQYF
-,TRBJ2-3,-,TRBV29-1,TGCAGCGTTGAAGTTTTACTGGATACGCAGTATTTT,CSVEVLLDTQYF
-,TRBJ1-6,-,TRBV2,TGTGCCAGCAGTGCCGCCGGGGGTTCACCCCTCCACTTT,CASSAAGGSPLHF
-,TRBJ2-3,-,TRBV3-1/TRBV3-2,TGTGCCAGCAGCCAATTCGAGGGGCCCACAGATACGCAGTATTTT,CASSQFEGPTDTQYF
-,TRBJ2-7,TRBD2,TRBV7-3,TGTGCCAGCAGCTTAAGCGGGGGGACCTACGAGCAGTACTTC,CASSLSGGTYEQYF
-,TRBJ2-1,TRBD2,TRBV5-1,TGCGCCAGCAGCTTGGAAAGATCGGGGGGCAATGAGCAGTTCTTC,CASSLERSGGNEQFF
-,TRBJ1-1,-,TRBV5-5,TGTGCCAGCAGCTTGAGAGCAGTGAACACTGAAGCTTTCTTT,CASSLRAVNTEAFF
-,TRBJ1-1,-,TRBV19,TGTGCCAGTAATGGGGGGGTGAACACTGAAGCTTTCTTT,CASNGGVNTEAFF
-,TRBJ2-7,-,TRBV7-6,TGTGCCAGCAGCTTAGAAGTTGGGGGCTCCTACGAGCAGTACTTC,CASSLEVGGSYEQYF
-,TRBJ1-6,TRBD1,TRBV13,TGTGCCAGCAGCCCCGGACAGGGTTGGAATTCACCCCTCCACTTT,CASSPGQGWNSPLHF
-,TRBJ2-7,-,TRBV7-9,TGTGCCAGCAGCCCCCGGGACAACTACGAGCAGTACTTC,CASSPRDNYEQYF
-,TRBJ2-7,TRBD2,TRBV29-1,TGCAGCGCTAGCGGGACATCCCTCTACGAGCAGTACTTC,CSASGTSLYEQYF
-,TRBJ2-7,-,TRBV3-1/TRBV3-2,TGTGCCAGCAGCCAAGTCTCCAGGCTCTCCTACGAGCAGTACTTC,CASSQVSRLSYEQYF